This passage covers 18 T cell receptor beta chains from one sample sequenced in a study of tumor and adjacent non-tumor tissue in lung cancer. The template was RNA from unsorted bulk tissue. A modified ARM-PCR protocol with three rounds of nested PCR amplified TCRbeta. MiXCR, run by TCRdb on the multiplex PCR reads, gives a single entry per CDR3 protein. The top ten clones hold 20% of a sample with 65,000 to 70,000 distinct CDR3 sequences, roughly three fifths of them seen once. Sequenced: lung tumor tissue. All receptors derive from a man between 45 and 60 years old with non-small cell lung cancer.

This clonotype was counted at least ten times. In DNA, the CDR3 is TGCAGCGCCGATAGCGGTGAGCAGTTCTTC. This encodes CSADSGEQFF. V is TRBV29-1 and J is TRBJ2-1; D perhaps matches TRBD2 (6 bases). The ends were cut back, 7 bases at V and 9 bases at J, with 10 bases in the middle. The CDR3 runs 10 residues. CDR1 SQVTM and CDR2 ANQGSEA come from the germline V gene.

This clonotype was observed at least ten times. V and J are TRBV14 and TRBJ1-6, with 8 bases lining up with TRBD1. The CDR3 is made up of 15 amino acids. Trimming at V came to 5 bases and at J to 10 bases, leaving 10 bases not matched to a gene. Germline CDR1 SGHDN, CDR2 FVKESK. CDR3 residues: CASSALRTGTSPLHF. DNA of the CDR3: TGTGCCAGCAGCGCTCTACGGACAGGGACCTCACCCCTCCACTTT.

V is TRBV12-3 or TRBV12-4 and J is TRBJ2-5; TRBD1 matches 7 bases. V shed 6 bases and J 5 bases; nucleotides not matched to a gene: 12. CDR3 length: 15 residues. The CDR3 DNA reads as TGTGCCAGCAGGCCCGACAGGGTTCCGGGGGAGACCCAGTACTTC. It encodes CASRPDRVPGETQYF.

A word on this clonotype: Relative to the germline gene, one junction end is altered; a read error may explain this. The V and J genes are TRBV4-2 and TRBJ2-1; perhaps D is TRBD1 or TRBD2 (6 bases each). There are 16 residues in the CDR3. CDR1 and CDR2 from the germline V gene are LGHNA and YNFKEQ. In DNA form, the CDR3 reads TGTGCAAGCAGCCAGGGGAAGGTAGCGGCTTACGATGAGCAGTTCTTC. It encodes CASSQGKVAAYDEQFF.

Remarks on this clonotype: Possible read error: a much larger clone is one base away. V usage is TRBV12-3 or TRBV12-4 and J usage is TRBJ2-3; 8 nucleotides match TRBD1. The CDR3 extends over 14 amino acids. The junction had 5 bases not matched to a gene; V was cut back by 7 bases and J by 2 bases. The CDR3 is CASNYRGFTDTQYF. DNA for the CDR3: TGTGCCAGCAACTACAGGGGGTTCACAGATACGCAGTATTTT.

As concerns this clonotype: The germline gene is not matched at one end of the junction; a read error may be the cause. CDR3 in amino acids: CVSCFSTVGTDTQYF. CDR3 coding DNA: TGTGTCAGCTGCTTTTCAACCGTGGGCACAGATACGCAGTATTTT. The chain recombines TRBV11-2 with TRBJ2-3; D ambiguous. In germline, CDR1 is SGHAT, CDR2 FQNNGV. CDR3 length equals 15 residues.

This clonotype was recorded at least ten times. This rearrangement joins TRBV4-1 to TRBJ2-7, with D tentatively TRBD1 (6 bases). The germline V and J ends were trimmed by 4 bases and 1 base, with 20 bases remaining between them. CDR3 length equals 17 residues. Per the germline V gene, CDR1 is MGHRA and CDR2 is YSYEKL. The CDR3 region has the DNA TGCGCCAGCAGCCCACGCGCTAGTGCAGGGGCATCCTACGAGCAGTACTTC. The encoded protein is CASSPRASAGASYEQYF.

The chain joins TRBV11-3 to TRBJ2-3, with TRBD2 identical over 7 bases. The CDR3 consists of 15 residues. After removal of 1 base from V and 6 bases from J, the junction contained 7 bases not matched to a gene. In germline, CDR1 is SGHNT, CDR2 YENEEA. CDR3 DNA: TGTGCCAGCAGCTTAGGGACTAGTAGTACGGATACGCAGTATTTT. Translation gives CASSLGTSSTDTQYF.

This clonotype was counted at least ten times. V and J are TRBV5-4 and TRBJ2-1; TRBD2 is a possible D gene (5 bases). The CDR3 is made up of 13 amino acids. V was pared by 3 bases and J by 7 bases, with 11 bases between. CDR1 is SGHNT, CDR2 YYREEE, per germline (reference sequence). The CDR3 DNA sequence: TGTGCCAGCAGCTCGGAGGCGCGTAATGAGCAGTTCTTC. It codes for CASSSEARNEQFF.

This clonotype occurred many times. The chain links TRBV5-4 to TRBJ2-7; 9 positions match TRBD2. V gave up 4 bases and J gave up 7 bases; unmatched junction bases: 9. The CDR3 consists of 14 residues. Germline CDR1 and CDR2: SGHNT and YYREEE (reference sequence). The chain's CDR3 is CASSAASGTQEQYF. The DNA of the CDR3 is TGTGCCAGCAGCGCTGCTAGCGGGACCCAGGAGCAGTACTTC.

CDR3 coding DNA: TGCAGCGTGCGACAGGGGGCGGTGGGGATCTACCTGGGAGAGACCCAGTACTTC. Encoded protein: CSVRQGAVGIYLGETQYF. The V gene is TRBV29-1, the J gene TRBJ2-5; 10 nucleotides align to TRBD1. Germline trimming cut 6 bases from V and 4 bases from J; bases unmatched to any gene: 20. The CDR3 is made up of 18 amino acids. Germline CDR1 is SQVTM and CDR2 is ANQGSEA.

A note on this clonotype: The junction differs from germline at one of its ends, possibly a read error. The gene calls are TRBV10-1 and TRBJ2-1; D may be TRBD1 or TRBD2 (5 bases each). The CDR3 spans 13 residues. Per the germline V gene, CDR1 is WNHNN and CDR2 is SYGVQD (reference sequence). The CDR3 coding sequence is TGCGCAAGCAGTGAGAGGGGCCGGGATGAGCAGTTCTTC. This sequence encodes CASSERGRDEQFF.

Notes on this clonotype: This sequence may be a read error, since a much larger clone differs from it by one base. This chain uses TRBV6-5 with TRBJ2-3, with D perhaps TRBD1 or TRBD2 (6 bases each). With 0 bases removed from V and 7 bases from J, the gap between germline ends came to 20 bases. CDR3 length equals 17 residues. From germline, CDR1 is MNHEY and CDR2 SVGAGI. CDR3 DNA: TGTGCCAGCAGTTACTCGGGTTTTAGGGGGGCCGGGAATACGCAGTATTTT. It is translated as CASSYSGFRGAGNTQYF.

Comments on this clonotype: Being one base from a much bigger clone, this may be a read error. The chain has TRBV7-9 and TRBJ2-7; 10 bases are a match to TRBD2. The CDR3 spans 15 residues. Germline trimming cut 6 bases from V and 2 bases from J; bases unmatched to any gene: 7. In germline, CDR1 is SEHNR, CDR2 FQNEAQ (reference sequence). CDR3 DNA sequence: TGTGCCAGCAGACGACTAACTAGCGGGACCTACGAGCAGTACTTC. As protein: CASRRLTSGTYEQYF.

With regard to this clonotype: This sequence may be a read error, since a much larger clone differs from it by one base. J is TRBJ2-3 and V is TRBV4-1; D remains ambiguous. Trimming shortened V by 1 base and J by 3 bases, and 14 bases separated the two germline ends. CDR1 is MGHRA and CDR2 is YSYEKL in the germline V gene. The CDR3 consists of 16 residues. The CDR3 nucleotides are TGCGCCAGCAGCCAAGCTGTGACCGTGAGGACAGATACGCAGTATTTT. Its translation is CASSQAVTVRTDTQYF.

Remarks on this clonotype: This may be a read error, as it is one base from a much larger clone. The chain employs TRBV13 and TRBJ2-7; 9 bases fit TRBD2. V lost 0 bases, J lost 2 bases, and 11 bases stayed unmatched. Germline V gene lookup returns CDR1 PRHDT and CDR2 FYEKMQ (reference sequence). This CDR3 comprises 18 residues. The CDR3 DNA follows: TGTGCCAGCAGCTTAGGAACTACGGTACTAGCGGGCCCCTACGAGCAGTACTTC. Translated: CASSLGTTVLAGPYEQYF.

This clonotype was picked up one time. A much larger clone sits a single nucleotide away, making a read error possible. The chain joins TRBV6-1 to TRBJ2-1; 8 bases are a match to TRBD2. This CDR3 is built from 17 residues. The germline gives CDR1 MNHNS, CDR2 SASEGT. J was trimmed by 4 bases and V by 1 base; bases with no gene match: 9. CDR3 loop: CASSEGPGGGQYNEQFF. CDR3 in DNA: TGTGCCAGCAGTGAAGGCCCGGGGGGGGGTCAATACAATGAGCAGTTCTTC.

This clonotype appeared many times. The rearrangement uses TRBV12-3 or TRBV12-4 and TRBJ1-1; D gene ambiguous. V was trimmed by 6 bases and J by 1 base, leaving 12 bases between them. The CDR3 loop spans 14 amino acids. CDR3 nucleotides: TGTGCCAGCAGCCCCGGGCCAAGGAACACTGAAGCTTTCTTT. Amino acids: CASSPGPRNTEAFF.